Shown below are 17 T cell receptor beta chains from a single sample sequenced in a study of molecular identifiers for immune sequencing clone quantification. TCRdb fed the PCR reads into MiXCR, producing one record per CDR3 protein. The sample yields around 40,000 distinct CDR3 sequences, about a fifth seen once. Sequenced material: naive CD8+ T cells from blood, with Jurkat cell RNA spiked in. Subset indicated: FACS-sorted CD8+CD4-CCR7+CD45RA+ naive T cells. All receptors derive from a human donor in good health. Some libraries in this study had Jurkat cell RNA spiked in.

This clonotype has at least ten counts. For the CDR3, the DNA is TGTGCCAGCAGTTACGGGGGCGAGGGCTACGAGCAGTACTTC. Encoded protein: CASSYGGEGYEQYF. The rearrangement links TRBV6-5 to TRBJ2-7; perhaps TRBD1 as D (6 bases). This CDR3 comprises 14 residues. CDR1 is MNHEY, CDR2 SVGAGI, per germline. V gave up 2 bases and J gave up 3 bases, with 11 bases separating them.

In this sample, this clonotype turned up many times. CDR3 protein: CASSQAMAGTGNTIYF. Written as DNA, the CDR3 is TGTGCCAGCAGCCAAGCGATGGCAGGAACGGGAAACACCATATATTTT. J is TRBJ1-3 and V is TRBV3-1; no clear D. This CDR3 region has 16 residues. The germline CDR1 and CDR2 sequences are LGHDT and YNNKEL (reference sequence). V was clipped by 1 base and J by 4 bases, with 14 bases between them. The whole variable domain, filled in from reference TRBV3-1 and TRBJ1-3, reads DTAVSQTPKYLVTQMGNDKSIKCEQNLGHDTMYWYKQDSKKFLKIMFSYNNKELIINETVPNRFSPKSPDKAHLNLHINSLELGDSAVYFCASSQAMAGTGNTIYFGEGSWLTVV.

This clonotype was seen ten or more times. The rearrangement joins TRBV11-3 to TRBJ2-2; 11 bases are shared with TRBD2. V shed 5 bases, J shed 4 bases, and the junction held 6 bases outside the gene matches. The CDR3 has 16 amino acids. Germline CDR1 SGHNT, CDR2 YENEEA. The DNA for the CDR3 is TGTGCCAGCAGCCCCCTAGCGGGAGGTTCCACCGGGGAGCTGTTTTTT. It translates to CASSPLAGGSTGELFF.

A few counts support this clonotype. CDR3 in DNA: TGCAGCGTTGAAGATATACTAGCGGGAGACAATGAGCAGTTCTTC. Protein: CSVEDILAGDNEQFF. The J gene is TRBJ2-1, the V gene TRBV29-1; 11 bases agree with TRBD2. Germline assignment: CDR1 SQVTM and CDR2 ANQGSEA. V dropped 0 bases and J dropped 5; count of bases not matched to a gene: 3. This CDR3 is 15 amino acids long.

This clonotype was seen once. This sequence may be a read error, since a much larger clone differs from it by one base. The rearrangement joins TRBV19 to TRBJ2-5, with D maybe TRBD1 (5 bases). The V gene's germline CDR1 is LNHDA and CDR2 SQIVND (reference sequence). CDR3 length: 13 residues. V dropped 3 bases and J dropped 3 bases, with 8 bases sitting between them. This CDR3 reads CASSMGREETQYF. The DNA of the CDR3 is TGTGCCAGTAGTATGGGCAGGGAAGAGACCCAGTACTTC. Supplemented by reference TRBV19 and TRBJ2-5, the full variable domain reads DGGITQSPKYLFRKEGQNVTLSCEQNLNHDAMYWYRQDPGQGLRLIYYSQIVNDFQKGDIAEGYSVSREKKESFPLTVTSAQKNPTAFYLCASSMGREETQYFGPGTRLLVL.

This clonotype occurred many times. The chain couples TRBV6-2 or TRBV6-3 to TRBJ2-7; 7 nucleotides agree with TRBD2. The V segment lost 5 bases and the J segment 2 bases; nucleotides outside the gene matches: 9. Germline-derived CDR1 and CDR2 are MNHEY and SVGEGT. The CDR3 has 15 amino acids. CDR3 amino acids: CASSTPRTRAYEQYF. In DNA form, the CDR3 reads TGTGCCAGCAGTACCCCTCGGACTAGAGCCTACGAGCAGTACTTC.

This clonotype was counted ten times or more. The chain carries TRBV4-3 and TRBJ1-1, with TRBD1 as a possible D gene (5 bases). The CDR3 is 12 amino acids. V gave up 0 bases and J gave up 13 bases, with 12 bases separating them. CDR1 and CDR2 (germline): LGHNA, YSLEER. This chain's CDR3 is CASSQDVREVFF. CDR3 nucleotide sequence: TGCGCCAGCAGCCAAGATGTCAGGGAGGTTTTCTTT.

In this sample, this clonotype turned up many times. The rearrangement joins TRBV7-9 to TRBJ1-1, with a weak D call TRBD1 (5 bases). The germline V and J ends were trimmed by 5 bases and 1 base, with 8 bases remaining between them. The germline gives CDR1 SEHNR, CDR2 FQNEAQ (reference sequence). This CDR3 contains 13 residues. The CDR3 region has the DNA TGTGCCAGCAGCCCAGGGTCGAACACTGAAGCTTTCTTT. Residues: CASSPGSNTEAFF.

There are many counts of this clonotype. The chain is built from TRBV27 and TRBJ2-7, with D perhaps matching TRBD1 (6 bases). V shed 0 bases and J shed 4 bases, with 10 bases lying between them. The CDR3 extends over 14 amino acids. The germline V gene has CDR1 MNHEY and CDR2 SMNVEV (reference sequence). CDR3 in DNA: TGTGCCAGCAGTTTATCGGGGGCCGGGTACGAGCAGTACTTC. Its protein product is CASSLSGAGYEQYF.

This clonotype appeared many times. The genes are TRBV5-5 and TRBJ1-4; D is unresolved. The CDR3 has 13 residues. Germline V gene data show CDR1 as SGHKS and CDR2 as YYEKEE (reference sequence). V shed 4 bases and J shed 5 bases, with 9 bases lying between them. Here the CDR3 DNA reads TGTGCCAGCAGCCCACCTTCGAATGAAAAACTGTTTTTT. This sequence encodes CASSPPSNEKLFF.

The chain recombines TRBV7-9 with TRBJ2-3, with 8 positions matching TRBD2. This CDR3 is 17 amino acids long. The V segment lost 5 bases and the J segment 6 bases; nucleotides outside the gene matches: 16. In germline, CDR1 is SEHNR, CDR2 FQNEAQ (reference sequence). In DNA form, the CDR3 reads TGTGCCAGCAGCACAGGTCTGAAGGGGACTAGTGCGGATACGCAGTATTTT. Its translation: CASSTGLKGTSADTQYF.

In the case of this clonotype: Germline is not matched at one junction end, which may reflect a read error. The rearrangement joins TRBV19 to TRBJ2-5, with TRBD1 matching over 7 bases. The CDR3 covers 11 residues. CDR1 and CDR2 (germline): LNHDA, SQIVND (reference sequence). CDR3 nucleotide sequence: TGTGCCAGTAGCCTGGGACAGCTGAAGGAATTC. It specifies CASSLGQLKEF.

This clonotype was recorded at least ten times. The chain has TRBV4-3 and TRBJ2-1, with TRBD2 matching over 7 bases. The trim removed 3 bases at V and 6 bases at J, leaving 8 bases unmatched. Germline CDR1 and CDR2: LGHNA and YSLEER. This CDR3 spans 15 amino acids. CDR3 region: CASSQWASGGNEQFF. CDR3 coding DNA: TGCGCCAGCAGCCAGTGGGCTAGCGGCGGCAATGAGCAGTTCTTC.

This clonotype was detected many times. This chain connects TRBV7-2 to TRBJ2-3; 11 bases line up with TRBD2. Germline trimming cut 1 base from V and 1 base from J; bases unmatched to any gene: 1. Germline V gene sequence: CDR1 SGHTA, CDR2 FQGNSA. The CDR3 extends over 16 amino acids. CDR3 protein: CASSLEGLAGTDTQYF. The DNA for the CDR3 is TGTGCCAGCAGCTTAGAGGGACTAGCGGGCACAGATACGCAGTATTTT.

At least ten counts were recorded for this clonotype. This sequence joins TRBV19 and TRBJ1-1, with a tentative D call TRBD1 (5 bases). The V and J ends lost 4 bases and 0 bases respectively, with 9 bases between them. CDR1 and CDR2 (germline): LNHDA, SQIVND (reference sequence). This CDR3 is 14 amino acids long. CDR3 sequence: CASSTGTLNTEAFF. In DNA, the CDR3 is TGTGCCAGTAGTACGGGGACCCTGAACACTGAAGCTTTCTTT.

The table lists this clonotype with many counts. CDR3 sequence reads: CASSLMFEEDTQYF. The CDR3 bases are TGTGCCAGCAGCTTAATGTTCGAAGAAGATACGCAGTATTTT. This chain uses TRBV7-2 with TRBJ2-3; no firm D call. The germline V gene encodes CDR1 SGHTA and CDR2 FQGNSA. V lost 2 bases, J lost 5 bases, and 11 bases lay in between. This CDR3 has 14 residues.

This clonotype occurred many times. CDR3 in amino acids: CASSYAAVEQYF. The CDR3 DNA reads TGTGCCAGCAGTTACGCTGCCGTGGAGCAGTACTTC. V is TRBV6-2 or TRBV6-3 and J is TRBJ2-7; the D is unclear. The V gene's germline CDR1 is MNHEY and CDR2 SVGEGT. The ends were cut back, 2 bases at V and 7 bases at J, with 9 bases in the middle. CDR3 length: 12 residues.